This T cell receptor (beta chain) was captured in a study of cytomegalovirus exposure and HLA in healthy donors. The PCR employed 60 Vbeta primers together with 13 Jbeta primers. Produced via immunoSEQ multiplex PCR; TCRdb's table is partial and in-frame only. The repertoire table contains about 130,000 clones. The CDR3 runs 16 residues. Deletions cut 4 bases from V and 5 bases from J, with 22 bases between. Germline V CDR1 and CDR2: SGHRS, YFSETQ. Sample: PBMCs. The chain recombines TRBV5-1 with TRBJ2-7, with a weak D call TRBD2 (5 bases). This clonotype was sampled from a man aged 18 to 30 in good health and CMV-seronegative. The CDR3 loop reads CASSLKSRGSYNEQYF. The CDR3 region has the DNA TGCGCCAGCAGCCTGAAATCCCGGGGATCATACAACGAGCAGTACTTC.